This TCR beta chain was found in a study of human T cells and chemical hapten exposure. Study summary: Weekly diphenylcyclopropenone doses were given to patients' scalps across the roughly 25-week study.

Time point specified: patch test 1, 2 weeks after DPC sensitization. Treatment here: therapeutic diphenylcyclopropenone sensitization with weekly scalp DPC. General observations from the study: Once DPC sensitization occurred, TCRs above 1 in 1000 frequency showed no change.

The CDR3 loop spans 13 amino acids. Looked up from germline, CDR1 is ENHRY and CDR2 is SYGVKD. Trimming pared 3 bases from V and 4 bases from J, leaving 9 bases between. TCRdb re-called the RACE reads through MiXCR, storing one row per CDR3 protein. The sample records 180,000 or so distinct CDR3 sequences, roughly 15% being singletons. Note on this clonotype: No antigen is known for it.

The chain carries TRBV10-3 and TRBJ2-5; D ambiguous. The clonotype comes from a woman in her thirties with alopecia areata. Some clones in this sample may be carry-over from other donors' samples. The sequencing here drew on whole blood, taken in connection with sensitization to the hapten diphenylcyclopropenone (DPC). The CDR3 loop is CAISDGPRETQYF. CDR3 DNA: TGTGCCATCAGTGATGGTCCGAGAGAGACCCAGTACTTC.